The rows below give T cell receptor beta chains drawn from one sample of a study of blood T cell repertoires in COVID-19. Data came from immunoSEQ multiplex PCR; TCRdb stores just in-frame clones and leaves some out. The sample yields about 280,000 clones, roughly 80% seen once. The sequenced sample consisted of PBMCs or T cells enriched from blood (not recorded which). These receptors originate from a man aged 40-55 years who had been exposed to COVID-19. Both conserved end residues are part of each CDR3. Fields, in order: J gene, D gene, V gene, clone size, CDR3 protein, CDR3 DNA. D genes are given only for firm matches. Size is omitted from some rows. Given values are once, few, many or a class for expanded clones.

>TRBJ1-2|TRBD1|TRBV2|-
CATGTANYGYTF
TGTGCCACCGGGACAGCAAACTATGGCTACACCTTC
>TRBJ1-1|-|TRBV5-4|-
CASSSTVNTEAFF
TGTGCCAGCAGCTCGACAGTGAACACTGAAGCTTTCTTT
>TRBJ2-3|TRBD2|TRBV28|-
CASISVTSGTDTQYF
TGTGCCAGCATTTCCGTGACTAGCGGGACAGATACGCAGTATTTT
>TRBJ2-7|-|TRBV11-2|-
CASSLVAMAYEQYF
TGTGCCAGCAGCTTAGTAGCAATGGCTTACGAGCAGTACTTC
>TRBJ1-1|-|TRBV24-1|few
CATSDKNTEAFF
TGTGCCACCTCCGACAAGAACACTGAAGCTTTCTTT
>TRBJ2-2|-|TRBV5-1|-
CASSLVAGKTGELFF
TGCGCCAGCAGCTTGGTGGCAGGGAAAACCGGGGAGCTGTTTTTT
>TRBJ2-1|-|TRBV7-9|-
CASRSLSGTYNEQFF
TGTGCCAGCAGGAGCCTATCGGGAACATACAATGAGCAGTTCTTC
>TRBJ2-3|TRBD1|TRBV6-5|-
CATIWDRGADTQYF
TGTGCCACTATCTGGGACAGGGGGGCAGATACGCAGTATTTT
>TRBJ2-5|TRBD1|TRBV23-1|-
CASSQLKGDREETQYF
TGCGCCAGCAGTCAACTGAAAGGGGACAGGGAAGAGACCCAGTACTTC
>TRBJ2-1|-|TRBV19|once
CASSIDVGLNEQFF
TGTGCCAGTAGTATAGATGTGGGACTCAATGAGCAGTTCTTC
>TRBJ1-5|-|TRBV4-1|-
CASSQDPGFNQPQHF
TGCGCCAGCAGCCAAGACCCGGGGTTCAATCAGCCCCAGCATTTT
>TRBJ2-3|TRBD2|TRBV18|-
CASSRSLAGANTDTQYF
TGTGCCAGCTCACGATCCTTAGCGGGGGCTAACACAGATACGCAGTATTTT
>TRBJ1-1|-|TRBV11-2|few
CASSRENTEAFF
TGTGCCAGCAGCCGAGAAAACACTGAAGCTTTCTTT
>TRBJ2-7|-|TRBV14|few
CASSHTYEQYF
TGTGCCAGCAGCCACACCTACGAGCAGTACTTC
>TRBJ2-2|-|TRBV2|-
CASRRRGNTGELFF
TGTGCCAGCAGGCGTCGCGGGAACACCGGGGAGCTGTTTTTT